The rows below give T cell receptor beta chains drawn from one sample of a study of blood T cells in healthy people across ages. From the 5' RACE reads, TCRdb called clonotypes with MiXCR, one entry per CDR3 protein. The sample holds some 1.5 million distinct CDR3 sequences, approximately 43% seen once. The sample consisted of blood. Every receptor here comes from a woman aged 18 to 35 in good health. Each CDR3 is given with its conserved first and last residue. Each record gives: clone size, D gene, J gene, V gene, CDR3 protein, CDR3 DNA. D genes are given only for firm matches. Not every row has a clone size; where given, it reads once, few, many or a size class.

>NA|NA|TRBJ2-2|TRBV21-1
CASSKANGYTGELFF
TGTGCCAGCAGCAAAGCGAACGGATACACCGGGGAGCTGTTTTTT
>NA|NA|TRBJ2-3|TRBV20-1
CSAGPTDTQYF
TGCAGTGCTGGACCCACAGATACGCAGTATTTT
>NA|TRBD2|TRBJ2-3|TRBV7-2
CASSLSGTQTDTQYF
TGTGCCAGCAGCTTAAGCGGGACCCAGACAGATACGCAGTATTTT
>few|NA|TRBJ2-5|TRBV20-1
CSARQGGGVGETQYF
TGCAGTGCTAGACAGGGAGGAGGTGTGGGAGAGACCCAGTACTTC
>many|TRBD1|TRBJ2-7|TRBV29-1
CSVLGTGVTYEQYF
TGCAGCGTGCTTGGGACAGGGGTCACCTACGAGCAGTACTTC
>NA|NA|TRBJ2-2|TRBV2
CASSDGTDRDTGELFF
TGTGCCAGCAGTGACGGAACAGATCGCGACACCGGGGAGCTGTTTTTT
>few|NA|TRBJ1-5|TRBV7-2
CASSLVGGSGQPQHF
TGTGCCAGCAGCTTAGTAGGGGGATCCGGACAGCCCCAGCATTTT
>NA|NA|TRBJ1-2|TRBV29-1
CSVDPCPYTF
TGCAGCGTTGATCCCTGCCCCTACACCTTC
>NA|NA|TRBJ1-2|TRBV27
CASSLSGEDGYTF
TGTGCCAGCAGTTTATCGGGGGAAGATGGCTACACCTTC
>NA|NA|TRBJ2-4|TRBV2
CASSEAGTSSQYF
TGTGCCAGCAGTGAAGCAGGAACTAGTTCACAGTACTTC
>NA|NA|TRBJ1-4|TRBV7-9
CASSPEGGGEKLFF
TGTGCCAGCAGCCCAGAGGGTGGCGGAGAAAAACTGTTTTTT
>few|TRBD2|TRBJ2-1|TRBV7-3
CASSLTRGLAGVNEQFF
TGTGCCAGCAGCTTAACACGTGGGCTAGCGGGAGTAAATGAGCAGTTCTTC
>few|TRBD1|TRBJ2-7|TRBV6-6
CASTQGPPYEQYF
TGTGCCAGCACACAGGGGCCACCCTACGAGCAGTACTTC
>NA|NA|TRBJ2-1|TRBV10-1
CASRPDGQFEQFF
TGCGCCAGCAGACCCGACGGACAATTTGAGCAGTTCTTC